The TCR beta chain described here comes from a study of T-cell reconstitution after alpha-beta-depleted transplantation in children. V shed 3 bases and J shed 2 bases, with 13 bases lying between them. The CDR3 sequence is 15 residues long. Looked up from germline, CDR1 is SGDLS and CDR2 is YYNGEE. Preparation of the TCRbeta library was carried out with unique molecular identifiers. TCRdb independently ran MiXCR on the PCR reads; one entry per CDR3 protein. Here the sample spans some 830,000 distinct CDR3 sequences, less than 20% being singletons. The TCR sequence derives from a male patient younger than 18 who had a stem cell transplant for acute lymphoblastic leukemia, so the T cells may come from the graft donor. The chain uses TRBV9 and TRBJ2-3; D perhaps matches TRBD2 (5 bases). The sample in question was PBMCs, mostly from graft donor cells, obtained 360 days after TCRalphabeta/CD19-depleted stem cell transplant. CDR3 coding DNA: TGTGCCAGCAGCGCCGGGGAGACGTACACAGATACGCAGTATTTT. It specifies CASSAGETYTDTQYF.